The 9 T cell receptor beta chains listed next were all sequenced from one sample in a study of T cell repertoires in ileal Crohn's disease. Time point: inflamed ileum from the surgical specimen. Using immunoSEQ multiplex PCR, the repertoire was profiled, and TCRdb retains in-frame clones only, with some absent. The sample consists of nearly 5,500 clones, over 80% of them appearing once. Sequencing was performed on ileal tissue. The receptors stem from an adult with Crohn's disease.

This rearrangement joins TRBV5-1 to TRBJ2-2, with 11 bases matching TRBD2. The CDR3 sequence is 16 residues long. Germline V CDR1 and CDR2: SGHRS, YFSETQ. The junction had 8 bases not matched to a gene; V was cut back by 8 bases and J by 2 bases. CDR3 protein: CASSRLAGLNTGELFF. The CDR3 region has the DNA TGCGCCAGTTCTCGACTAGCGGGACTTAACACCGGGGAGCTGTTTTTT.

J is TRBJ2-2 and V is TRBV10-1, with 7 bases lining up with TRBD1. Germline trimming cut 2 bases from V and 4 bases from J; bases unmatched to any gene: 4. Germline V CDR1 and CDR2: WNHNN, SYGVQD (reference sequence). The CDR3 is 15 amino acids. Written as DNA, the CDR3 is TGCGCCAGCAGTGAGGAGGGGGCGGGCACCGGGGAGCTGTTTTTT. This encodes CASSEEGAGTGELFF.

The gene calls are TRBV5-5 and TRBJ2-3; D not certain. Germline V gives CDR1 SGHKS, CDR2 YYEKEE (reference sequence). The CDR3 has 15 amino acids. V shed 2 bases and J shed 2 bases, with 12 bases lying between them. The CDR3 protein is CASSFEVRHTDTQYF. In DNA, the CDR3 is TGTGCCAGCAGCTTTGAAGTGCGGCACACAGATACGCAGTATTTT.

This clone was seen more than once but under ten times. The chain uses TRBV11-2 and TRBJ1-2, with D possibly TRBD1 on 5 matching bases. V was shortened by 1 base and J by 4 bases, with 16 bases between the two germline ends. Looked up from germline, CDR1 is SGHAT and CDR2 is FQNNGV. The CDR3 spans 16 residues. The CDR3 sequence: CASSLVGRGQSYGYTF. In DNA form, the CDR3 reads TGTGCCAGCAGCTTAGTAGGCCGGGGCCAGAGCTATGGCTACACCTTC.

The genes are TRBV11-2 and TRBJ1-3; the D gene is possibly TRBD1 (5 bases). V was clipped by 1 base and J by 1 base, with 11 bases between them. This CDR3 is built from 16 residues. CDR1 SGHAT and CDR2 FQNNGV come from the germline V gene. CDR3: CASSLAGQGSGNTIYF. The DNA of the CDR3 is TGTGCCAGCAGCTTAGCGGGTCAGGGATCTGGAAACACCATATATTTT.

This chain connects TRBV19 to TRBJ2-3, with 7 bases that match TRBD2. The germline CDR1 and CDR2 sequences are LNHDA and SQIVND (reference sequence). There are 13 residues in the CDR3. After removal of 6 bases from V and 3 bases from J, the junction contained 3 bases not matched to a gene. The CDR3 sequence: CASRVSGTDTQYF. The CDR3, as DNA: TGTGCCAGTAGGGTTAGCGGGACAGATACGCAGTATTTT.

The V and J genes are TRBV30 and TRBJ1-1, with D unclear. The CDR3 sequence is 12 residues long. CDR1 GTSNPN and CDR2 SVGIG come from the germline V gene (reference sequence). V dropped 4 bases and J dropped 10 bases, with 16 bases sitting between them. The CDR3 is CAWKPGLDRAFF. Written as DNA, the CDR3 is TGTGCCTGGAAGCCAGGCTTAGATCGAGCTTTCTTT.

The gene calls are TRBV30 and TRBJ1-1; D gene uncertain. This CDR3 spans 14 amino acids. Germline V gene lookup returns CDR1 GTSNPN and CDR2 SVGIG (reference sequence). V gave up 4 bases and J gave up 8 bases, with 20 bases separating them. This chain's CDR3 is CAWTKRTGASEAFF. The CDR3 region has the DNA TGTGCCTGGACCAAACGGACTGGAGCTTCGGAAGCTTTCTTT.

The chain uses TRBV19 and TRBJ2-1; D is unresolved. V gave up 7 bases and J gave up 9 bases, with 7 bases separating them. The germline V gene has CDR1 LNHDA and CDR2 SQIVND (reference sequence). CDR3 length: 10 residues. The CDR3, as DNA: TGTGCCAGTATGGTGGGTGAGCAGTTCTTC. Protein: CASMVGEQFF.